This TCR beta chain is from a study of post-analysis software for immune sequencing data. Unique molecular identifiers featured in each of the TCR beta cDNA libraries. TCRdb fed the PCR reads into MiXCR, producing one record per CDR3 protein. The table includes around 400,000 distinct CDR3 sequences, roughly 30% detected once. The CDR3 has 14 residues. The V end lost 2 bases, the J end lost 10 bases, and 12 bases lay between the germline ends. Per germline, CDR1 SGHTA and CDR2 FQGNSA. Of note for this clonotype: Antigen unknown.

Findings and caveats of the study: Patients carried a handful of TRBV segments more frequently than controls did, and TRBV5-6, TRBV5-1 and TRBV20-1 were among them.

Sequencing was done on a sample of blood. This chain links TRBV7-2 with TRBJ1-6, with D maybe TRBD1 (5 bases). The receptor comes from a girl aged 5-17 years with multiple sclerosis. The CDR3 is CASSLSRAESPLHF. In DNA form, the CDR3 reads TGTGCCAGCAGCTTATCCAGGGCGGAATCACCCCTCCACTTT.